This TCR beta chain was obtained from a study of OX40 agonist ivuxolimab in advanced cancers. Study as a whole: Ivuxolimab was administered intravenously to patients at 0.01 to 10 mg/kg every 2 weeks.

Researchers took blood at baseline, on cycle 4 day 1, and on cycle 7 day 1. V lost 5 bases, J lost 1 base, and 17 bases lay in between. The CDR3 extends over 16 amino acids. Germline-derived CDR1 and CDR2 are MDHEN and SYDVKM. Libraries were prepared by immunoSEQ multiplex PCR; TCRdb keeps only in-frame clonotypes and omits some of them. The sample holds around 140,000 clones; approximately 90% are singletons and the top ten take approximately 1.1%. The sequencing used CD4+ or CD8+ T cells sorted from blood, collected in a trial of the OX40 agonist ivuxolimab. The chain joins TRBV28 to TRBJ1-1, with TRBD1 as a possible D gene (6 bases). The sequence was collected from an adult with an advanced solid tumor such as melanoma, head and neck, liver or kidney cancer. The CDR3 sequence: CASSLYGRGGNTEAFF. In DNA, the CDR3 is TGTGCCAGCAGTCTCTACGGGAGAGGGGGGAACACTGAAGCTTTCTTT.